The sequence of this T cell receptor (beta chain) was determined in a study of T cells in Graves' hyperthyroidism and ophthalmopathy. Template material for amplifying TCR beta CDR3 regions consisted of RNA transcripts. A first-round RT-PCR of the TCR CDR3 used the HTBI primer set. TCRdb recomputed calls from the multiplex PCR reads with MiXCR, one row per CDR3 protein. In the table there are approximately 600,000 distinct CDR3 sequences, about 20% of which are singletons. PBMCs were collected from a roughly 10 ml volume of fresh peripheral blood. The V gene's germline CDR1 is MNHNS and CDR2 SASEGT. The CDR3 length is 15 residues. Trimming left V 8 bases short and J 0 bases short, with 15 bases between. General observations from the study: Prediction of ophthalmopathy progression came a median roughly 6.7 months pre-onset.

This clonotype was picked up a small number of times. Antigen specificity is unknown. The V and J genes are TRBV6-1 and TRBJ2-3; D perhaps matches TRBD2 (6 bases). The TCR comes from a man aged 30-40 years with Graves' ophthalmopathy. The sample was blood. DNA of the CDR3: TGTGCCAGCGGTGTGCGGCGGGGAAGCACAGATACGCAGTATTTT. It codes for CASGVRRGSTDTQYF.